Listed below are T cell receptor beta chains from one sample, sequenced in a study of T cell changes during pregnancy in multiple sclerosis. Method: immunoSEQ multiplex PCR; TCRdb's copy keeps in-frame clones and lacks some. Of some 25,000 clones listed, approximately 86% are singletons. The material sequenced was CD4+ T cells from peripheral blood mononuclear cells, taken in the second trimester of pregnancy. Source of these receptors: a female donor in good health, enrolled as a control in a pregnancy study. CDR3s include the opening cysteine and the closing phenylalanine or tryptophan. D genes are given only for firm matches. Where a row states a size, it is once, few, many or the class of an expanded clone; other rows omit it.

TRBV18,TRBJ2-1,NA,TRBD2,TGTGCCAGCTCACTCTCTAGCGGGGGGATCTCCTACAATGAGCAGTTCTTC,CASSLSSGGISYNEQFF
TRBV2,TRBJ2-1,NA,NA,TGTGCCACCTCCCGAGTCGGGGGAGATGAGCAGTTCTTC,CATSRVGGDEQFF
TRBV19,TRBJ2-1,NA,NA,TGTGCCAGCGCTACGAAGAGCCCCTCCTACAATGAGCAGTTCTTC,CASATKSPSYNEQFF
TRBV2,TRBJ2-7,NA,TRBD2,TGTGCCAGCAGTGAGGCTAGCGGGACTTACGAGCAGTACTTC,CASSEASGTYEQYF
TRBV19,TRBJ1-5,once,TRBD1,TGTGCCAGTACCGGGGACAGGGGACAGCCCCAGCATTTT,CASTGDRGQPQHF
TRBV11-2,TRBJ1-1,NA,NA,TGTGCCAGCAGCTCCCGTTTCACACCGGGCACTGAAGCTTTCTTT,CASSSRFTPGTEAFF
TRBV4-2,TRBJ1-1,NA,TRBD1,TGTGCCAGCAGCCCTCGACAGGGAGCTGACACTGAAGCTTTCTTT,CASSPRQGADTEAFF
TRBV4-1,TRBJ1-2,NA,TRBD1,TGCGCCAGCAGCCCTCAACAGGGGACTGGAAATGGCTACACCTTC,CASSPQQGTGNGYTF
TRBV7-9,TRBJ2-7,NA,NA,TGTGCCAGCAGCTTAGAAAACACGGCAGGCGCCGAGCAGTACTTC,CASSLENTAGAEQYF
TRBV28,TRBJ1-5,NA,NA,TGTGCCAGCAGCCTCCCCCGACTCGTACGACCCCAGCATTTT,CASSLPRLVRPQHF
TRBV18,TRBJ2-3,NA,TRBD2,TGTGCCAGCTCACTTGGGCGGGGGGCCGGCACAGATACGCAGTATTTT,CASSLGRGAGTDTQYF
TRBV6-5,TRBJ1-1,NA,NA,TGTGCCAGCAGTTACGGGGGGACTGAAGCTTTCTTT,CASSYGGTEAFF
TRBV5-1,TRBJ2-7,NA,TRBD1,TGCGCCAGCAGTTCAGGGGGCCCACCCTCCGAGCAGTACTTC,CASSSGGPPSEQYF
TRBV4-1,TRBJ2-1,NA,TRBD2,TGCGCCAGCAGCGCCCGACTAGCGGGGGGCCTCTCCTACAATGAGCAGTTCTTC,CASSARLAGGLSYNEQFF
TRBV18,TRBJ1-4,NA,TRBD1,TGTGCCAGCTCACCGGACAGGGGGGATGAAAAACTGTTTTTT,CASSPDRGDEKLFF
TRBV5-4,TRBJ1-2,NA,NA,TGTGCCAGCAGCTTGGCCCGAGGACCGGGAAACTATGGCTACACCTTC,CASSLARGPGNYGYTF
TRBV28,TRBJ2-3,NA,NA,TGTGCCAGCAGTTTGTTCCCCCGCGGAAGGGGCCCAGATACGCAGTATTTT,CASSLFPRGRGPDTQYF
TRBV19,TRBJ2-1,once,NA,TGTGCCAGTAGTACTACCCCCATCAACAATGAGCAGTTCTTC,CASSTTPINNEQFF
TRBV6-6,TRBJ2-5,once,TRBD2,TGTGCCAGCAGTTTGTTGGGAGGGAAAGAGACCCAGTACTTC,CASSLLGGKETQYF
TRBV14,TRBJ1-3,NA,NA,TGTGCCAGCAGCCTACCTACACTCCGGGATCTCCCTTCAGGAAGGTCTGGAAACACCATATATTTT,CASSLPTLRDLPSGRSGNTIYF
TRBV5-1,TRBJ2-7,NA,NA,TGCGCCAGCAGCTTTGACAGGTACGAGCAGTACTTC,CASSFDRYEQYF
TRBV2,TRBJ2-5,NA,TRBD1,TGTGCCAGCAGTGCAGACAGGGGGCAAACCCAGTACTTC,CASSADRGQTQYF
TRBV14,TRBJ2-3,NA,NA,TGTGCCAGCAGCCCTCGGCCTAGTAGGACAGATACGCAGTATTTT,CASSPRPSRTDTQYF
TRBV10-1,TRBJ2-1,few,TRBD1,TGCGCCAGTCCGGGACAGGGGTTCCGAAATGAGCAGTTCTTC,CASPGQGFRNEQFF
TRBV5-1,TRBJ1-6,few,NA,TGCGCCAGCAGCCTGTCGGGGGTGTCACCCCTCCACTTT,CASSLSGVSPLHF
TRBV4-1,TRBJ2-1,NA,TRBD2,TGCGCCAGCAGCCAAGAAAGGACTAGCTCATACAATGAGCAGTTCTTC,CASSQERTSSYNEQFF
TRBV18,TRBJ2-5,NA,NA,TGTGCCAGCTCACCGGATCAGACTGTCCAAGAGACCCAGTACTTC,CASSPDQTVQETQYF
TRBV5-8,TRBJ1-1,NA,TRBD1,TGTGCCAGCAGCGACAGGGGTGCAGCTTTCTTT,CASSDRGAAFF
TRBV6-5,TRBJ2-6,once,TRBD1,TGTGCCAGCAGTTACCCGACAGGGCCTGGGGCCAACGTCCTGACTTTC,CASSYPTGPGANVLTF
TRBV19,TRBJ1-5,NA,NA,TGTGCCAGTAGGCTCACGGACAGTTTCTATAGCAATCAGCCCCAGCATTTT,CASRLTDSFYSNQPQHF
TRBV29-1,TRBJ1-5,NA,NA,TGCAGCGTTGGTGACGGCGGGTATCAGCCCCAGCATTTT,CSVGDGGYQPQHF
TRBV21-1,TRBJ2-7,NA,NA,TGTGCCAGCAGCAAGGCGAGCGTGTACTCCTACGAGCAGTACTTC,CASSKASVYSYEQYF
TRBV27,TRBJ1-1,few,NA,TGTGCCAGCTTGAGACGGGTGAACACTGAAGCTTTCTTT,CASLRRVNTEAFF
TRBV27,TRBJ2-2,NA,TRBD1,TGTGCCAGCAGTTTAACCGGGACAGGGAGGACCGGGGAGCTGTTTTTT,CASSLTGTGRTGELFF
TRBV30,TRBJ1-1,few,NA,TGTGCCTGGAGTTCCATCGCAGGCGCTAACACTGAAGCTTTCTTT,CAWSSIAGANTEAFF
TRBV14,TRBJ1-4,NA,NA,TGTGCCAGCAGCCAAGTCGCTGCGGGAAAACTGTTTTTT,CASSQVAAGKLFF
TRBV27,TRBJ2-3,NA,NA,TGTGCCAGCACCCCCCTGGGCCGCACAGATACGCAGTATTTT,CASTPLGRTDTQYF
TRBV19,TRBJ1-3,NA,TRBD1,TGTGCCAGTAGTGCCTCAACGGGACAGGGAAACACCATATATTTT,CASSASTGQGNTIYF
TRBV5-6,TRBJ2-7,NA,TRBD1,TGTGCCAGCAGCTTCGGACAGGCGGCCTACGAGCAGTACTTC,CASSFGQAAYEQYF
TRBV5-6,TRBJ1-2,NA,TRBD1,TGTGCCAGCAGCTTTTGGGACAGGGGGTCGGGGGGCTACACCTTC,CASSFWDRGSGGYTF
TRBV28,TRBJ2-2,NA,NA,TGTGCCAGCAGTTCCGTAAACACCGGGGAGCTGTTTTTT,CASSSVNTGELFF
TRBV15,TRBJ2-7,NA,TRBD1,TGTGCCACCAGCAGAGGTTTAGGGGGCCAAAGCTCCTACGAGCAGTACTTC,CATSRGLGGQSSYEQYF
TRBV5-4,TRBJ1-2,NA,TRBD1,TGTGCCAGCAGCCATGCCCCGGGACAGGGCTTAGCTAACTATGGCTACACCTTC,CASSHAPGQGLANYGYTF
TRBV2,TRBJ2-1,NA,NA,TGTGCCAGCAGTACCCGGGGAGAATCCTACAATGAGCAGTTCTTC,CASSTRGESYNEQFF
TRBV5-1,TRBJ2-7,NA,NA,TGCGCCAGCAGCTTGACAGAGACCTACGAGCAGTACTTC,CASSLTETYEQYF
TRBV6-1,TRBJ2-2,NA,TRBD2,TGTGCCGCAGCGGGAAGCACCGGGGAGCTGTTTTTT,CAAAGSTGELFF
TRBV7-9,TRBJ2-7,few,NA,TGTGCCAGCAGCCCCGTTGGGGGCCGTCGGGGGGCTCCAACCTACGAGCAGTACTTC,CASSPVGGRRGAPTYEQYF
TRBV10-3,TRBJ2-5,NA,TRBD1,TGTGCCATCAGTGTCGGGGACAGGGTCCAAGAGACCCAGTACTTC,CAISVGDRVQETQYF
TRBV27,TRBJ2-3,once,NA,TGTGCCAGCAGTCGACAGGGCACAGATACGCAGTATTTT,CASSRQGTDTQYF
TRBV19,TRBJ1-6,NA,TRBD1,TGTGCCAGTAGTGTGGGACAGGAGTCACCCCTCCACTTT,CASSVGQESPLHF
TRBV5-4,TRBJ2-7,NA,NA,TGTGCCAGCAGCCGACAGGCACCTGACTACGAGCAGTACTTC,CASSRQAPDYEQYF
TRBV7-3,TRBJ2-3,NA,NA,TGTGCCAGCAGAAAGTTCGGTCGGGGCACAGATACGCAGTATTTT,CASRKFGRGTDTQYF
TRBV9,TRBJ2-1,NA,TRBD2,TGTGCCAGCAGCGTAGAAGCTAGCGGGAGGGGGGACTCCTACAATGAGCAGTTCTTC,CASSVEASGRGDSYNEQFF
TRBV2,TRBJ1-6,few,NA,TGTGCCAGCAGCCTCCAGTTGGCACCCCTCCACTTT,CASSLQLAPLHF
TRBV5-1,TRBJ1-3,NA,TRBD1,TGCGCCAGCCGACGGGACAGTTCCTCTGGAAACACCATATATTTT,CASRRDSSSGNTIYF
TRBV6-6,TRBJ2-7,few,TRBD2,TGTGCCAGCAGAAGGACTAGCGATGCCTACGAGCAGTACTTC,CASRRTSDAYEQYF
TRBV5-4,TRBJ2-1,NA,NA,TGTGCCAGCAGCCGGCGGGATAGATATGAGCAGTTCTTC,CASSRRDRYEQFF
TRBV9,TRBJ2-5,NA,TRBD1,TGTGCCAGCAGCGTAGCCCCGGGACAGGGCGGGGAGACCCAGTACTTC,CASSVAPGQGGETQYF
TRBV4-1,TRBJ2-4,few,TRBD1,TGCGCCAGCAGCCAGGTCCCGGGACAGGGGGCGCCCCAAAACATTCAGTACTTC,CASSQVPGQGAPQNIQYF